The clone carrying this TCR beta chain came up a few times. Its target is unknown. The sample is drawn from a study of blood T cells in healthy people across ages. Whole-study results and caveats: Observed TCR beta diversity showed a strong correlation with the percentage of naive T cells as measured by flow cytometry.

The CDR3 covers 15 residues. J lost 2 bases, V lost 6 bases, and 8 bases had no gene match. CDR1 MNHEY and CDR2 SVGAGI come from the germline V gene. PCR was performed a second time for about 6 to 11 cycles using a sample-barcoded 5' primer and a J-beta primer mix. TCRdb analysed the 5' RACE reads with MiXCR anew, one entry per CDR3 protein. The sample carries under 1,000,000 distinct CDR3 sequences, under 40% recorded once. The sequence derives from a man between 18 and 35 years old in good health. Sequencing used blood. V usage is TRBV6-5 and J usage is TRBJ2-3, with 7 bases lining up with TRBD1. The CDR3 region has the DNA TGTGCCAGCAGCCGGACAGGACCCCCCACAGATACGCAGTATTTT. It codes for CASSRTGPPTDTQYF.